Listed below are T cell receptor beta chains from one sample, sequenced in a study of shared clonotypes between healthy human individuals. Clones were sequenced by immunoSEQ multiplex PCR, and TCRdb holds only the in-frame ones, with some missing. The profile shows about 600,000 clones, around 95% of them singletons. Sequenced: naive CD8+ T cells sorted from blood. These TCRs come from a young woman in good health. The CDR3 runs from the conserved cysteine through the conserved F or W. A D gene is named only where the DNA matches it firmly. Where a row states a size, it is once, few, many or the class of an expanded clone; other rows omit it.

clone_size: NA; j_call: TRBJ2-5; d_call: NA; v_call: TRBV29-1; cdr3_aa: CSGSGGRLDGETQYF; cdr3_nt: TGCAGCGGTTCTGGGGGACGATTGGACGGGGAGACCCAGTACTTC
clone_size: NA; j_call: TRBJ2-7; d_call: NA; v_call: TRBV10-3; cdr3_aa: CAIRAKGSEQYF; cdr3_nt: TGTGCCATCAGAGCAAAGGGGTCCGAGCAGTACTTC
clone_size: NA; j_call: TRBJ1-5; d_call: NA; v_call: TRBV28; cdr3_aa: CASSLRLASNQPQHF; cdr3_nt: TGTGCCAGCAGTTTACGCTTAGCAAGCAATCAGCCCCAGCATTTT
clone_size: once; j_call: TRBJ2-3; d_call: TRBD2; v_call: TRBV10-3; cdr3_aa: CAISESKGTSGSTDTQYF; cdr3_nt: TGTGCCATCAGTGAGTCGAAAGGGACTAGCGGGAGCACAGATACGCAGTATTTT
clone_size: once; j_call: TRBJ2-1; d_call: NA; v_call: TRBV6-4; cdr3_aa: CASSDGPFNEQFF; cdr3_nt: TGTGCCAGCAGTGACGGGCCTTTCAATGAGCAGTTCTTC
clone_size: NA; j_call: TRBJ2-7; d_call: NA; v_call: TRBV10-3; cdr3_aa: CAISAWQDSYEQYF; cdr3_nt: TGTGCCATCAGTGCTTGGCAAGATTCCTACGAGCAGTACTTC
clone_size: NA; j_call: TRBJ2-7; d_call: NA; v_call: TRBV13; cdr3_aa: CASSPGTAHYEQYF; cdr3_nt: TGTGCCAGCAGCCCCGGGACGGCCCACTACGAGCAGTACTTC
clone_size: NA; j_call: TRBJ2-1; d_call: NA; v_call: TRBV1; cdr3_aa: CTSSLSPNNEQFF; cdr3_nt: TGCACCAGCAGCCTGTCTCCGAACAATGAGCAGTTCTTC
clone_size: once; j_call: TRBJ1-2; d_call: NA; v_call: TRBV28; cdr3_aa: CASSLGGLYGYTF; cdr3_nt: TGTGCCAGCAGTTTGGGGGGCCTCTATGGCTACACCTTC
clone_size: NA; j_call: TRBJ1-2; d_call: TRBD1; v_call: TRBV19; cdr3_aa: CASSIDPTGFYGYTF; cdr3_nt: TGTGCCAGTAGTATAGATCCGACAGGGTTTTATGGCTACACCTTC
clone_size: NA; j_call: TRBJ2-3; d_call: TRBD2; v_call: TRBV28; cdr3_aa: CASSLYGRTLDTQYF; cdr3_nt: TGCGCCAGCAGTTTATACGGGAGGACGTTAGATACGCAGTATTTT
clone_size: once; j_call: TRBJ2-7; d_call: TRBD1; v_call: TRBV27; cdr3_aa: CASSRVGTGGYEQYF; cdr3_nt: TGTGCCAGCAGCCGGGTGGGGACAGGGGGATACGAGCAGTACTTC
clone_size: NA; j_call: TRBJ1-5; d_call: TRBD1; v_call: TRBV27; cdr3_aa: CASSLGQGAGNQPQHF; cdr3_nt: TGTGCCAGCAGTTTGGGACAGGGGGCTGGCAATCAGCCCCAGCATTTT
clone_size: NA; j_call: TRBJ1-6; d_call: NA; v_call: TRBV2; cdr3_aa: CASSDRSINYSPLHF; cdr3_nt: TGTGCCAGCAGTGATCGGTCTATTAACTATTCACCCCTCCACTTT
clone_size: NA; j_call: TRBJ1-2; d_call: NA; v_call: TRBV19; cdr3_aa: CASSNSDPYGYTF; cdr3_nt: TGTGCCAGTAGTAATTCGGACCCATATGGCTACACCTTC
clone_size: NA; j_call: TRBJ2-7; d_call: TRBD2; v_call: TRBV7-9; cdr3_aa: CASSLVLAGVGEQYF; cdr3_nt: TGTGCCAGCAGCTTAGTACTAGCGGGAGTTGGCGAGCAGTACTTC
clone_size: NA; j_call: TRBJ1-2; d_call: NA; v_call: TRBV5-4; cdr3_aa: CASSLAGAEASINGYTF; cdr3_nt: TGTGCCAGCAGCTTGGCCGGGGCGGAGGCCTCGATAAATGGCTACACCTTC
clone_size: NA; j_call: TRBJ1-4; d_call: NA; v_call: TRBV28; cdr3_aa: CASSFQQGFTNEKLFF; cdr3_nt: TGTGCCAGCAGTTTTCAACAGGGCTTCACTAATGAAAAACTGTTTTTT
clone_size: NA; j_call: TRBJ1-2; d_call: TRBD1; v_call: TRBV27; cdr3_aa: CASSLVGTGEHGYTF; cdr3_nt: TGTGCCAGCAGTTTAGTCGGGACAGGGGAGCATGGCTACACCTTC
clone_size: NA; j_call: TRBJ2-1; d_call: NA; v_call: TRBV2; cdr3_aa: CASSVPGGGEQFF; cdr3_nt: TGTGCCAGCAGTGTTCCAGGGGGGGGTGAGCAGTTCTTC
clone_size: NA; j_call: TRBJ1-5; d_call: NA; v_call: TRBV10-3; cdr3_aa: CAISDPDHFSNQPQHF; cdr3_nt: TGTGCCATCAGTGACCCGGACCACTTTAGCAATCAGCCCCAGCATTTT
clone_size: NA; j_call: TRBJ2-4; d_call: NA; v_call: TRBV27; cdr3_aa: CASSLFGGVAKNIQYF; cdr3_nt: TGTGCCAGCAGTTTATTCGGGGGAGTTGCCAAAAACATTCAGTACTTC
clone_size: NA; j_call: TRBJ2-7; d_call: NA; v_call: TRBV14; cdr3_aa: CASSLRDPLAEQYF; cdr3_nt: TGTGCCAGCAGCCTCCGAGACCCTTTAGCCGAGCAGTACTTC
clone_size: NA; j_call: TRBJ2-7; d_call: TRBD2; v_call: TRBV4-1; cdr3_aa: CASSQVTGLAGGIYEQYF; cdr3_nt: TGCGCCAGCAGCCAAGTCACGGGACTAGCGGGAGGTATCTACGAGCAGTACTTC
clone_size: NA; j_call: TRBJ2-5; d_call: NA; v_call: TRBV5-4; cdr3_aa: CASSLEKEETQYF; cdr3_nt: TGTGCCAGCAGCTTGGAGAAGGAGGAGACCCAGTACTTC
clone_size: NA; j_call: TRBJ1-3; d_call: NA; v_call: TRBV5-4; cdr3_aa: CASSQEENTIYF; cdr3_nt: TGTGCCAGCAGCCAAGAAGAAAACACCATATATTTT